A selection of T cell receptor beta chains follows, all from one sample in a study of blood T cell repertoires in COVID-19. Repertoires were generated with immunoSEQ multiplex PCR, while TCRdb's copy carries only in-frame clones and drops some. The sample records about 270,000 clones, about 90% being singletons. The sequenced material came from peripheral blood. These receptors were obtained from a woman in her twenties or thirties with COVID-19, enrolled during active disease. The CDR3 runs from the conserved cysteine through the conserved F or W. Each record gives: clone size, J gene, V gene, D gene, CDR3 protein, CDR3 DNA. D genes are given only for firm matches. Size values are once, few and many counts, or a class for expanded clones, and some rows have none.

clone size: -
J gene: TRBJ2-5
V gene: TRBV10-3
D gene: -
CDR3 protein: CAISESSLTQETQYF
CDR3 DNA: TGTGCCATCAGTGAGTCGTCGCTAACTCAAGAGACCCAGTACTTC

clone size: -
J gene: TRBJ2-5
V gene: TRBV5-1
D gene: -
CDR3 protein: CASSLEEVGETQYF
CDR3 DNA: TGCGCCAGCAGCTTGGAGGAGGTGGGGGAGACCCAGTACTTC

clone size: -
J gene: TRBJ1-6
V gene: TRBV3-1/TRBV3-2
D gene: -
CDR3 protein: CASSQGHLALHF
CDR3 DNA: TGTGCCAGCAGCCAAGGGCATCTGGCCCTCCACTTT

clone size: -
J gene: TRBJ2-5
V gene: TRBV7-9
D gene: TRBD2
CDR3 protein: CASSEAGGPKTQYF
CDR3 DNA: TGTGCCAGCAGCGAAGCGGGGGGGCCGAAGACCCAGTACTTC

clone size: -
J gene: TRBJ2-7
V gene: TRBV3-1/TRBV3-2
D gene: -
CDR3 protein: CASSQGPEEQYF
CDR3 DNA: TGTGCCAGCAGCCAAGGTCCCGAGGAGCAGTACTTC

clone size: -
J gene: TRBJ1-3
V gene: TRBV6-6
D gene: -
CDR3 protein: CASSYFGGASGNTIYF
CDR3 DNA: TGTGCCAGCAGTTACTTCGGGGGGGCCTCTGGAAACACCATATATTTT

clone size: -
J gene: TRBJ1-4
V gene: TRBV5-1
D gene: -
CDR3 protein: CATRNGGTNEKLFF
CDR3 DNA: TGCGCCACCAGGAATGGCGGAACTAATGAAAAACTGTTTTTT

clone size: few
J gene: TRBJ2-7
V gene: TRBV7-9
D gene: -
CDR3 protein: CASSAYPGDTQYEQYF
CDR3 DNA: TGTGCCAGCAGCGCATACCCTGGGGACACCCAATACGAGCAGTACTTC

clone size: -
J gene: TRBJ2-3
V gene: TRBV3-1/TRBV3-2
D gene: -
CDR3 protein: CASSVSGLGTDTQYF
CDR3 DNA: TGTGCCAGCAGCGTCTCGGGGTTAGGCACAGATACGCAGTATTTT

clone size: -
J gene: TRBJ2-1
V gene: TRBV5-4
D gene: -
CDR3 protein: CASSSGGNEQFF
CDR3 DNA: TGTGCCAGCAGCTCCGGGGGAAATGAGCAGTTCTTC

clone size: -
J gene: TRBJ1-5
V gene: TRBV19
D gene: -
CDR3 protein: CASEDSPNQPQHF
CDR3 DNA: TGTGCCAGTGAAGACAGTCCCAATCAGCCCCAGCATTTT

clone size: -
J gene: TRBJ2-7
V gene: TRBV10-3
D gene: -
CDR3 protein: CASGDSYEQYF
CDR3 DNA: TGTGCCAGCGGGGACTCCTACGAGCAGTACTTC

clone size: -
J gene: TRBJ2-2
V gene: TRBV7-9
D gene: -
CDR3 protein: CASSFWGGAGTGELFF
CDR3 DNA: TGTGCCAGCAGCTTTTGGGGGGGCGCGGGCACCGGGGAGCTGTTTTTT

clone size: -
J gene: TRBJ1-2
V gene: TRBV28
D gene: TRBD1
CDR3 protein: CASARGVSGYTF
CDR3 DNA: TGTGCCAGCGCCAGGGGGGTCTCTGGCTACACCTTC

clone size: -
J gene: TRBJ1-4
V gene: TRBV18
D gene: -
CDR3 protein: CASSPATGSSEKLFF
CDR3 DNA: TGTGCCAGCTCACCAGCGACAGGCTCAAGTGAAAAACTGTTTTTT

clone size: -
J gene: TRBJ2-2
V gene: TRBV12-3/TRBV12-4
D gene: -
CDR3 protein: CATSSAQLGELFF
CDR3 DNA: TGTGCCACCTCCAGCGCGCAATTGGGGGAGCTGTTTTTT

clone size: -
J gene: TRBJ1-1
V gene: TRBV4-2
D gene: -
CDR3 protein: CASSQDSETRDEAFF
CDR3 DNA: TGTGCCAGCAGCCAAGATTCTGAGACAAGAGATGAAGCTTTCTTT

clone size: -
J gene: TRBJ1-3
V gene: TRBV5-1
D gene: -
CDR3 protein: CASSPDIGGNTIYF
CDR3 DNA: TGCGCCAGCAGCCCAGACATTGGTGGAAACACCATATATTTT

clone size: -
J gene: TRBJ2-7
V gene: TRBV2
D gene: -
CDR3 protein: CASSAGLGDYEQYF
CDR3 DNA: TGTGCCAGCAGTGCAGGACTGGGAGATTACGAGCAGTACTTC

clone size: -
J gene: TRBJ2-7
V gene: TRBV5-5
D gene: TRBD1
CDR3 protein: CASSHGTGAYEQYF
CDR3 DNA: TGTGCCAGCAGCCATGGGACAGGCGCCTACGAGCAGTACTTC

clone size: -
J gene: TRBJ1-5
V gene: TRBV2
D gene: -
CDR3 protein: CASSQGVASNQPQHF
CDR3 DNA: TGTGCCAGCAGCCAAGGGGTCGCTAGCAATCAGCCCCAGCATTTT

clone size: -
J gene: TRBJ2-1
V gene: TRBV28
D gene: TRBD1
CDR3 protein: CASGDSDDEQFF
CDR3 DNA: TGTGCCAGCGGGGACAGTGACGATGAGCAGTTCTTC

clone size: few
J gene: TRBJ2-1
V gene: TRBV5-1
D gene: TRBD2
CDR3 protein: CASSGSGGAGYEQFF
CDR3 DNA: TGCGCCAGCAGCGGAAGCGGGGGGGCCGGTTATGAGCAGTTCTTC

clone size: -
J gene: TRBJ2-2
V gene: TRBV19
D gene: -
CDR3 protein: CASSILLLSGELFF
CDR3 DNA: TGTGCCAGTAGTATACTACTTCTCTCTGGGGAGCTGTTTTTT

clone size: -
J gene: TRBJ1-2
V gene: TRBV14
D gene: -
CDR3 protein: CASSQALGNGYTF
CDR3 DNA: TGTGCCAGCAGCCAAGCCCTCGGTAATGGCTACACCTTC

clone size: -
J gene: TRBJ1-4
V gene: TRBV9
D gene: -
CDR3 protein: CASSVGSGAADEKLFF
CDR3 DNA: TGTGCCAGCAGCGTAGGCAGCGGGGCAGCCGATGAAAAACTGTTTTTT

clone size: -
J gene: TRBJ2-1
V gene: TRBV7-2
D gene: -
CDR3 protein: CASSLEGTRTGKFF
CDR3 DNA: TGTGCCAGCAGCTTAGAGGGGACGCGAACAGGGAAGTTCTTC

clone size: -
J gene: TRBJ1-1
V gene: TRBV7-2
D gene: -
CDR3 protein: CASSTYRDTNLNTEAFF
CDR3 DNA: TGTGCCAGCAGCACTTACCGGGACACTAACTTGAACACTGAAGCTTTCTTT

clone size: -
J gene: TRBJ2-3
V gene: TRBV19
D gene: -
CDR3 protein: CASSIHGGVTDTQYF
CDR3 DNA: TGTGCCAGTAGTATTCACGGTGGAGTAACAGATACGCAGTATTTT

clone size: -
J gene: TRBJ1-5
V gene: TRBV4-1
D gene: -
CDR3 protein: CASSQRIGEPQHF
CDR3 DNA: TGCGCCAGCAGCCAAAGAATTGGAGAGCCCCAGCATTTT

clone size: few
J gene: TRBJ1-5
V gene: TRBV19
D gene: -
CDR3 protein: CASSITGSWLQPQHF
CDR3 DNA: TGTGCCAGTAGTATTACAGGGTCTTGGCTTCAGCCCCAGCATTTT

clone size: -
J gene: TRBJ2-1
V gene: TRBV5-8
D gene: -
CDR3 protein: CASSVTARGEQFF
CDR3 DNA: TGTGCCAGCAGCGTAACCGCTCGGGGGGAGCAGTTCTTC

clone size: -
J gene: TRBJ1-1
V gene: TRBV7-9
D gene: -
CDR3 protein: CASSPSRREAFF
CDR3 DNA: TGTGCCAGCAGCCCCTCTCGCAGAGAAGCTTTCTTT

clone size: -
J gene: TRBJ2-3
V gene: TRBV5-1
D gene: -
CDR3 protein: CASSFYQAYTQYF
CDR3 DNA: TGCGCCAGCAGCTTTTACCAGGCTTATACGCAGTATTTT

clone size: -
J gene: TRBJ2-3
V gene: TRBV6-5
D gene: -
CDR3 protein: CASIAGDTSTDTQYF
CDR3 DNA: TGTGCCAGCATTGCCGGGGACACTAGCACAGATACGCAGTATTTT

clone size: -
J gene: TRBJ2-1
V gene: TRBV6-2/TRBV6-3
D gene: -
CDR3 protein: CASSLGGPFYNEQFF
CDR3 DNA: TGTGCCAGCAGCCTCGGGGGGCCCTTCTACAATGAGCAGTTCTTC

clone size: -
J gene: TRBJ2-3
V gene: TRBV6-5
D gene: TRBD1
CDR3 protein: CASSWGQGTDTQYF
CDR3 DNA: TGTGCCAGCAGTTGGGGACAGGGAACAGATACGCAGTATTTT

clone size: -
J gene: TRBJ2-3
V gene: TRBV27
D gene: -
CDR3 protein: CASSLFGTDTQYF
CDR3 DNA: TGTGCCAGCAGTTTATTCGGCACAGATACGCAGTATTTT

clone size: -
J gene: TRBJ2-1
V gene: TRBV6-4
D gene: -
CDR3 protein: CASSDSQGSYNEQFF
CDR3 DNA: TGTGCCAGCAGTGACTCACAGGGATCCTACAATGAGCAGTTCTTC

clone size: -
J gene: TRBJ2-7
V gene: TRBV24-1
D gene: TRBD1
CDR3 protein: CATSPGQGTYEQYF
CDR3 DNA: TGTGCCACGAGTCCGGGACAGGGCACCTACGAGCAGTACTTC

clone size: -
J gene: TRBJ1-5
V gene: TRBV19
D gene: -
CDR3 protein: CASKGWTDYDSNQPQHF
CDR3 DNA: TGTGCCAGTAAAGGGTGGACAGACTACGATAGCAATCAGCCCCAGCATTTT

clone size: -
J gene: TRBJ1-1
V gene: TRBV5-1
D gene: -
CDR3 protein: CASKPYTKKGDTEAFF
CDR3 DNA: TGCGCCAGCAAACCCTATACCAAAAAGGGGGACACTGAAGCTTTCTTT

clone size: once
J gene: TRBJ1-1
V gene: TRBV5-1
D gene: -
CDR3 protein: CASSLVIGGDTEAFF
CDR3 DNA: TGCGCCAGCAGCTTGGTCATCGGGGGGGACACTGAAGCTTTCTTT

clone size: -
J gene: TRBJ2-7
V gene: TRBV19
D gene: TRBD2
CDR3 protein: CASSGRGSTYEQYF
CDR3 DNA: TGTGCCAGTAGTGGGAGGGGTTCCACCTACGAGCAGTACTTC

clone size: -
J gene: TRBJ2-4
V gene: TRBV3-1/TRBV3-2
D gene: TRBD2
CDR3 protein: CASSHASGGAKNIQYF
CDR3 DNA: TGTGCCAGCAGCCACGCTAGCGGGGGGGCCAAAAACATTCAGTACTTC

clone size: -
J gene: TRBJ2-1
V gene: TRBV27
D gene: TRBD1
CDR3 protein: CASTPIGQGAHHEQFF
CDR3 DNA: TGTGCCAGCACGCCCATTGGACAGGGGGCGCACCATGAGCAGTTCTTC

clone size: -
J gene: TRBJ2-5
V gene: TRBV2
D gene: -
CDR3 protein: CASIRDRNQETQYF
CDR3 DNA: TGTGCCAGCATAAGAGACAGGAACCAAGAGACCCAGTACTTC

clone size: -
J gene: TRBJ2-2
V gene: TRBV7-9
D gene: TRBD2
CDR3 protein: CASNREGAGELFF
CDR3 DNA: TGTGCCAGCAACCGGGAGGGGGCCGGGGAGCTGTTTTTT

clone size: -
J gene: TRBJ2-2
V gene: TRBV24-1
D gene: TRBD1
CDR3 protein: CATSRRGRFTGELFF
CDR3 DNA: TGTGCCACCAGTCGCAGGGGGCGTTTCACCGGGGAGCTGTTTTTT

clone size: -
J gene: TRBJ2-5
V gene: TRBV5-5
D gene: -
CDR3 protein: CASSLLGAGETQYF
CDR3 DNA: TGTGCCAGCAGCCTCCTAGGGGCCGGGGAGACCCAGTACTTC